A single sample gave rise to the 31 T cell receptor beta chains below, sequenced in a study of blood T cell repertoires in COVID-19 (dated by TCRdb to about 2020). Receptor libraries were prepared by the immunoSEQ multiplex PCR assay. This immuneACCESS table, as held by TCRdb, lists in-frame sequences with V and J called but not all clones. Of the missing ones, under half trace to an unresolved V gene in checked studies; the others have no known cause. The sample data list 250,000 to 300,000 clones, and roughly 91% of these were observed just once. The top ten clones comprise roughly 11% of the sample. Sequences were obtained from peripheral blood. These receptors originate from a woman in her 30s with COVID-19, enrolled during active disease.

The gene calls are TRBV5-1 and TRBJ2-1; 9 positions match TRBD1. V lost 1 base, J lost 9 bases, and 17 bases stayed unmatched. Germline assignment: CDR1 SGHRS and CDR2 YFSETQ. The CDR3 spans 18 residues. CDR3 amino acids: CASSLWSIGTGLVSEQFF. CDR3 DNA: TGCGCCAGCAGCTTGTGGTCGATTGGGACAGGGCTTGTGAGTGAGCAGTTCTTC.

This clone appeared many times. The rearrangement uses TRBV10-1 and TRBJ2-2; 7 bases line up with TRBD2. The V and J ends lost 7 bases and 3 bases, in that order; junction bases with no gene match: 8. CDR3 size: 15 residues. CDR1 and CDR2 (germline): WNHNN, SYGVQD (reference sequence). The CDR3 region has the DNA TGCGCCAGCATCTCGGCTAGCGGCCACACCGGGGAGCTGTTTTTT. Translated: CASISASGHTGELFF.

The gene calls are TRBV5-5 and TRBJ1-1, with 7 bases lining up with TRBD1. This CDR3 comprises 17 residues. Germline V gives CDR1 SGHKS, CDR2 YYEKEE (reference sequence). J was trimmed by 0 bases and V by 4 bases; bases with no gene match: 12. The CDR3 DNA sequence: TGTGCCAGCAGCCTCAGAGGGACAGCTGGGATGAACACTGAAGCTTTCTTT. This encodes CASSLRGTAGMNTEAFF.

The V and J genes are TRBV21-1 and TRBJ1-4. TRBV21-1 is described as a pseudogene. The CDR3 contains 11 residues. The CDR3 region is CASSIGGELFF. In DNA form, the CDR3 reads TGTGCCAGCAGTATCGGGGGGGAACTGTTTTTT.

V usage is TRBV28 and J usage is TRBJ2-2; no definite D call. Trimming took 6 bases from V and 7 from J, leaving 9 bases between them. Germline values: CDR1 MDHEN, CDR2 SYDVKM. CDR3 length: 12 amino acids. The CDR3 bases are TGTGCCAGCAGCTTGGCCAGCGGGGAGCTGTTTTTT. Translated, it gives CASSLASGELFF.

The chain joins TRBV3-1 (or the pseudogene TRBV3-2) to TRBJ2-1; 8 positions match TRBD2. The CDR3 extends over 17 amino acids. CDR1 is LGHDT, CDR2 YNNKEL, per germline (reference sequence). J was trimmed by 4 bases and V by 4 bases; bases with no gene match: 12. The CDR3 bases are TGTGCCAGCAGCCCGCTGAGCGGGGGACGAGGATACAATGAGCAGTTCTTC. As protein: CASSPLSGGRGYNEQFF.

V and J are TRBV18 and TRBJ1-2; 10 bases fit TRBD1. J lost 6 bases, V lost 4 bases, and 8 bases had no gene match. Germline CDR1 KGHSH, CDR2 LQKENI. The CDR3 has 15 amino acids. The CDR3 sequence: CASSLTTGTGDGYTF. The CDR3 DNA reads as TGTGCCAGCTCACTAACAACCGGGACAGGGGATGGCTACACCTTC.

The rearrangement uses TRBV3-1 (or the pseudogene TRBV3-2) and TRBJ2-3; D is perhaps TRBD2 (5 bases). From germline, CDR1 is LGHDT and CDR2 YNNKEL (reference sequence). CDR3 size: 17 residues. V gave up 2 bases and J gave up 0 bases, with 15 bases separating them. This chain's CDR3 is CASSQLLSGISTDTQYF. For the CDR3, the DNA is TGTGCCAGCAGCCAACTCCTCTCCGGGATAAGCACAGATACGCAGTATTTT.

The rearrangement joins TRBV6-1 to TRBJ1-1; D remains ambiguous. CDR1 MNHNS and CDR2 SASEGT come from the germline V gene. Trimming removed 2 bases from V and 8 bases from J, with 12 bases in between. The CDR3 is 13 amino acids. CDR3 sequence: CASSESPEIEAFF. The CDR3 region has the DNA TGTGCCAGCAGTGAAAGTCCAGAAATCGAAGCTTTCTTT.

The rearrangement uses TRBV29-1 and TRBJ1-3, with 7 bases aligning to TRBD1. J lost 0 bases, V lost 0 bases, and 8 bases had no gene match. The CDR3 consists of 17 residues. CDR1 and CDR2 (germline): SQVTM, ANQGSEA. The DNA for the CDR3 is TGCAGCGTTGAAGATCCCTGGGACAGCGTCTCTGGAAACACCATATATTTT. Its protein is CSVEDPWDSVSGNTIYF.

The chain has TRBV3-1 (or the pseudogene TRBV3-2) and TRBJ2-1; TRBD2 matches 7 bases. Germline CDR1 reads LGHDT; CDR2 reads YNNKEL (reference sequence). This CDR3 is 14 amino acids long. V lost 1 base and J lost 7; bases outside the gene matches: 4. CDR3 sequence reads: CASSQGWEGNEQFF. In nucleotides, the CDR3 is TGTGCCAGCAGCCAAGGTTGGGAGGGGAATGAGCAGTTCTTC.

The chain carries TRBV5-1 and TRBJ2-4; D possibly corresponds to TRBD2 (6 bases). The CDR3 totals 14 residues. Germline values: CDR1 SGHRS, CDR2 YFSETQ. Trimming took 0 bases from V and 7 from J, leaving 11 bases between them. CDR3 nucleotides: TGCGCCAGCAGCTTGGCCGGGGGATCGAACATTCAGTACTTC. It codes for CASSLAGGSNIQYF.

J is TRBJ2-7 and V is TRBV6-5; D is unresolved. Germline CDR1 reads MNHEY; CDR2 reads SVGAGI. The CDR3 extends over 13 amino acids. V gave up 2 bases and J gave up 2 bases, with 7 bases separating them. The CDR3: CASSYVAAYEQYF. CDR3 coding DNA: TGTGCCAGCAGTTACGTGGCAGCCTACGAGCAGTACTTC.

CDR3 sequence (DNA): TGCGCCAGCAGGGGGGACAGCGATGTCTCCTATAATTCACCCCTCCACTTT. Translation gives CASRGDSDVSYNSPLHF. The chain joins TRBV5-1 to TRBJ1-6; the match to TRBD1 covers 7 bases. J gave up 0 bases and V 5 bases, and 8 bases lay outside the gene matches. Germline V gives CDR1 SGHRS, CDR2 YFSETQ. The CDR3 runs to 17 residues.

V gene TRBV5-1 combines with J gene TRBJ1-3, with D maybe TRBD1 (5 bases). The CDR3 covers 14 residues. Germline lookup yields CDR1 SGHRS and CDR2 YFSETQ. Trimming took 4 bases from V and 0 from J, leaving 8 bases between them. CDR3 in amino acids: CASSQDSSGNTIYF. The CDR3 DNA sequence: TGCGCCAGCAGCCAAGACAGCTCTGGAAACACCATATATTTT.

The chain carries TRBV25-1 and TRBJ2-3; D unclear. The ends were cut back, 1 base at V and 0 bases at J, with 8 bases in the middle. The CDR3 runs 15 residues. Germline CDR1 and CDR2: MGHDK and SYGVNS. The chain's CDR3 is CASSEFGSSTDTQYF. The CDR3, as DNA: TGTGCCAGCAGTGAATTTGGCTCTAGCACAGATACGCAGTATTTT.

This chain links TRBV5-5 with TRBJ2-2; 10 nucleotides align to TRBD1. The CDR3 consists of 16 residues. Per germline, CDR1 SGHKS and CDR2 YYEKEE (reference sequence). Losses at the gene ends were 2 bases for V and 6 bases for J; bases not matched to a gene: 7. CDR3 region: CASSFRRDRGSGELFF. CDR3 bases: TGTGCCAGCAGCTTCCGAAGGGACAGGGGTTCCGGGGAGCTGTTTTTT.

The chain joins TRBV6-5 to TRBJ2-1; 10 bases are a match to TRBD1. J lost 8 bases, V lost 2 bases, and 6 bases had no gene match. The CDR3 contains 15 residues. Germline CDR1 MNHEY, CDR2 SVGAGI. In DNA form, the CDR3 reads TGTGCCAGCAGTTACGGAGGGACAGGGGCCCATGAGCAGTTCTTC. Protein: CASSYGGTGAHEQFF.

The gene calls are TRBV19 and TRBJ2-1; 8 bases fit TRBD2. The CDR3 has 15 amino acids. Germline-derived CDR1 and CDR2 are LNHDA and SQIVND (reference sequence). Trimming took 5 bases from V and 2 from J; bases not matched to a gene: 5. The CDR3 DNA reads TGTGCCAGTAGTTTCGGGGGGGGGCCCTACAATGAGCAGTTCTTC. It codes for CASSFGGGPYNEQFF.

This chain links TRBV6-5 with TRBJ1-1, with TRBD1 matching 7 bases. CDR1 is MNHEY and CDR2 is SVGAGI in the germline V gene. V was clipped by 4 bases and J by 1 base; unmatched bases: 3. This CDR3 has 14 amino acids. CDR3 amino acids: CASSFDRANTEAFF. Written as DNA, the CDR3 is TGTGCCAGCAGTTTTGACAGGGCGAACACTGAAGCTTTCTTT.

This clone has a count of ten or more. The gene calls are TRBV3-1 (or the pseudogene TRBV3-2) and TRBJ2-5; D perhaps matches TRBD1 (5 bases). Trimming removed 4 bases at V and 2 bases at J, with 11 bases between. The CDR3 extends over 14 amino acids. Germline V gives CDR1 LGHDT, CDR2 YNNKEL (reference sequence). CDR3 sequence: CASSPSGAQETQYF. CDR3 nucleotide sequence: TGTGCCAGCAGCCCGTCTGGGGCACAAGAGACCCAGTACTTC.

The V call is TRBV6-5, the J call TRBJ2-3, with TRBD2 as a possible D gene (5 bases). The CDR3 is 11 amino acids. Germline CDR1 is MNHEY and CDR2 is SVGAGI. Trimming left V 8 bases short and J 8 bases short, with 11 bases between. CDR3 region: CASSPRGTQYF. Written as DNA, the CDR3 is TGTGCCAGCTCCCCCCGGGGTACGCAGTATTTT.

The V and J genes are TRBV18 and TRBJ1-1, with 9 bases fitting TRBD1. Germline loops: CDR1 KGHSH, CDR2 LQKENI. CDR3 size: 17 residues. After removal of 1 base from V and 0 bases from J, the junction contained 6 bases not matched to a gene. This CDR3 is CASSPRSGQGLNTEAFF. The CDR3 nucleotides read TGTGCCAGCTCACCACGGTCGGGACAGGGATTGAACACTGAAGCTTTCTTT.

A word on this clone: The junction shows a germline mismatch at one end, possibly a read error. The CDR3 bases are TGCGCCAGCAGCCAAGTTAGGACAGGCGAAGTCTTT. Translated, it gives CASSQVRTGEVF. This chain uses TRBV4-1 with TRBJ2-3; 7 bases map to TRBD1. The length of the CDR3 is 12 residues. The germline V gene encodes CDR1 MGHRA and CDR2 YSYEKL.

This chain connects TRBV23-1 to TRBJ2-7, with no clear D. TRBV23-1 carries the ORF label, with uncertain function. The CDR3 loop spans 16 amino acids. The ends were cut back, 4 bases at V and 2 bases at J, with 18 bases in the middle. The CDR3 is CASSPCFRVSPYEQYF. In nucleotides, the CDR3 is TGCGCCAGCAGTCCTTGTTTTAGAGTTTCTCCCTACGAGCAGTACTTC.

As DNA, the CDR3 is TGTGCCAGCAGCTTAGAAGGGGGCGGAGGACAAGAGACCCAGTACTTC. It codes for CASSLEGGGGQETQYF. V and J are TRBV7-9 and TRBJ2-5, with 7 bases lining up with TRBD1. V was pared by 1 base and J by 2 bases, with 7 bases of the junction left unmatched. The CDR3 has 16 residues. The V gene's germline CDR1 is SEHNR and CDR2 FQNEAQ (reference sequence).

V usage is TRBV3-1 (or the pseudogene TRBV3-2) and J usage is TRBJ1-1; D is unclear. Deletions cut 1 base from V and 12 bases from J, with 15 bases between. The CDR3 runs to 13 residues. Germline V gene data show CDR1 as LGHDT and CDR2 as YNNKEL (reference sequence). The CDR3 sequence is CASSQAVEAYSFF. CDR3 bases: TGTGCCAGCAGCCAAGCAGTGGAGGCGTACTCTTTCTTT.

The chain employs TRBV3-1 (or the pseudogene TRBV3-2) and TRBJ2-3, with 8 bases lining up with TRBD1. The CDR3 runs 12 residues. J gave up 7 bases and V 3 bases, and 0 bases lay outside the gene matches. The V gene's germline CDR1 is LGHDT and CDR2 YNNKEL (reference sequence). CDR3 amino acids: CASSHRGHTQYF. CDR3 sequence (DNA): TGTGCCAGCAGCCACAGGGGGCATACGCAGTATTTT.

The chain is built from TRBV5-4 and TRBJ2-7; D is undetermined. The CDR3 runs to 14 residues. V was trimmed by 0 bases and J by 10 bases, leaving 17 bases between them. Germline assignment: CDR1 SGHNT and CDR2 YYREEE (reference sequence). The CDR3 DNA sequence: TGTGCCAGCAGCTTGGCTTTGGGCGACGAGCCCCAGTACTTC. Its protein product is CASSLALGDEPQYF.

The V call is TRBV4-2, the J call TRBJ2-2, with TRBD2 as a possible D gene (7 bases). The CDR3 covers 17 residues. CDR1 is LGHNA, CDR2 YNFKEQ, per germline. V gave up 1 base and J gave up 6 bases, with 18 bases separating them. CDR3 nucleotides: TGTGCCAGCAGCCAAGGACTTGGCGGGGGCCTGTCCGGGGAGCTGTTTTTT. Protein sequence: CASSQGLGGGLSGELFF.

V is TRBV7-9 and J is TRBJ1-1, with D possibly matching TRBD1 (6 bases). CDR1 and CDR2 from the germline V gene are SEHNR and FQNEAQ (reference sequence). The CDR3 covers 15 residues. Trimming took 3 bases from V and 1 from J, leaving 12 bases between them. The CDR3 loop reads CASSLTGQRNTEAFF. DNA of the CDR3: TGTGCCAGCAGCTTGACGGGACAAAGGAACACTGAAGCTTTCTTT.